This T cell receptor (beta chain) was observed in a study of chemoradiotherapy in HPV16-positive cancers. Study results and caveats: In HPV16-positive patients, HPV-responsive T-cell expansion tracked better recurrence-free survival.

Data came from immunoSEQ multiplex PCR; TCRdb stores just in-frame clones and leaves some out. The sample records 25,000 to 35,000 clones, roughly nine tenths being singletons. Germline values: CDR1 SNHLY, CDR2 FYNNEI. V trimming: 5 bases; J trimming: 2 bases; junction bases outside the gene matches: 7. The CDR3 totals 16 residues. This clone was observed a single time. Its antigen is still unknown. The source material was blood, sampled from a patient who underwent chemoradiotherapy. The receptor comes from a human donor with HPV-associated anogenital cancer. The chain employs TRBV2 and TRBJ2-2; 8 bases are a match to TRBD1. The CDR3 bases are TGTGCCAGCAGTCCCCAAGGACAGGGAAACACCGGGGAGCTGTTTTTT. Its protein is CASSPQGQGNTGELFF.